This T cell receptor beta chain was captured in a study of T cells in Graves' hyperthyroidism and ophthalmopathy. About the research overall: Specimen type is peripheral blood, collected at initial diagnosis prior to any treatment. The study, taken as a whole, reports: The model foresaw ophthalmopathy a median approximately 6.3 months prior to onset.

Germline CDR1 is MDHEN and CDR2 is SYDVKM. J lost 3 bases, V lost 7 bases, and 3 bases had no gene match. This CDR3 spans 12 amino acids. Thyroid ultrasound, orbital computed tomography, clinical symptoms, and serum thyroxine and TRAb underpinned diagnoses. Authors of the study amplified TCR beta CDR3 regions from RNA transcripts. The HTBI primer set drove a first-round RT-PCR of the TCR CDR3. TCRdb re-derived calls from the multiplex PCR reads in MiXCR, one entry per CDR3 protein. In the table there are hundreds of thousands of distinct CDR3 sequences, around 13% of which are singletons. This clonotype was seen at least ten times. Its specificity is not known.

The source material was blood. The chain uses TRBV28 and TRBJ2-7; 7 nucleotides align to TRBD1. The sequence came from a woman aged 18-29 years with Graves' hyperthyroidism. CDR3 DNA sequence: TGTGCCAGCATGAGGGACAGCTACGAGCAGTACTTC. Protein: CASMRDSYEQYF. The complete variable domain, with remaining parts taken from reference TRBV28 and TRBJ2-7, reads DVKVTQSSRYLVKRTGEKVFLECVQDMDHENMFWYRQDPGLGLRLIYFSYDVKMKEKGDIPEGYSVSREKKERFSLILESASTNQTSMYLCASMRDSYEQYFGPGTRLTVT.